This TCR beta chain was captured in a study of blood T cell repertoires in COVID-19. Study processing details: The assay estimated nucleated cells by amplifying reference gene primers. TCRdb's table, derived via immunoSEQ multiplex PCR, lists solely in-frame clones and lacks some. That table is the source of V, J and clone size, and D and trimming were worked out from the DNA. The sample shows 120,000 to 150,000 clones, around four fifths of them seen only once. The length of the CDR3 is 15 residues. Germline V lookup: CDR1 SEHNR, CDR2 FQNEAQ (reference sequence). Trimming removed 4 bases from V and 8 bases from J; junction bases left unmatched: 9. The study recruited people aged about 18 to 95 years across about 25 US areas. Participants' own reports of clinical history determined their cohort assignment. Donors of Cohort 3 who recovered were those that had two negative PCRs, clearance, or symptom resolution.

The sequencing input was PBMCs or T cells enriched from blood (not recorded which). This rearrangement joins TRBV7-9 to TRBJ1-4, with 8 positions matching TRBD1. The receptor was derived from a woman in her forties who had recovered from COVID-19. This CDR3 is CASSSQTGEVEKLFF. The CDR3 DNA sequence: TGTGCCAGCAGCTCTCAGACAGGGGAGGTGGAAAAACTGTTTTTT.